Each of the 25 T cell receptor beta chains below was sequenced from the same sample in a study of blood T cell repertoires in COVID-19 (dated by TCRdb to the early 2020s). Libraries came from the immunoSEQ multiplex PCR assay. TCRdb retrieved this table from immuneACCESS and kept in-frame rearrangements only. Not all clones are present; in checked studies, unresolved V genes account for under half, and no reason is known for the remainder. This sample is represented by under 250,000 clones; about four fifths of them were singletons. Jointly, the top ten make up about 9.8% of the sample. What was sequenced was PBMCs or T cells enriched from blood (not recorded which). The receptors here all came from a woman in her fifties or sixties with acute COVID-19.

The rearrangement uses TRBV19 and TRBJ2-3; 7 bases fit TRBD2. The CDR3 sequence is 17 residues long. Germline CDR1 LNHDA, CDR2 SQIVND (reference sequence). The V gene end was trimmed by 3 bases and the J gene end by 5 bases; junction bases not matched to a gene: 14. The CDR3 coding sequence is TGTGCCAGTAGTATGATAAGGGCGGCGGGAGTACTAGATACGCAGTATTTT. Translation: CASSMIRAAGVLDTQYF.

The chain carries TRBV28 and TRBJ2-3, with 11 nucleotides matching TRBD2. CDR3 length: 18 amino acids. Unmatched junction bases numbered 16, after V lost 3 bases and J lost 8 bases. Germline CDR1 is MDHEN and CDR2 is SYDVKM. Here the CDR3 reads CASSLRPAGLAGLGTQYF. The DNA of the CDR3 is TGTGCCAGCAGTTTGAGACCCGCAGGACTAGCGGGTTTAGGTACGCAGTATTTT.

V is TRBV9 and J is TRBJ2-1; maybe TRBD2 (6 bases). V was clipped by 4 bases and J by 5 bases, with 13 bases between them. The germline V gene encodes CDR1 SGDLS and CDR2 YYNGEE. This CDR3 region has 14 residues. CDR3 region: CASSLGTYNNEQFF. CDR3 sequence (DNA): TGTGCCAGCAGCCTAGGGACTTACAACAATGAGCAGTTCTTC.

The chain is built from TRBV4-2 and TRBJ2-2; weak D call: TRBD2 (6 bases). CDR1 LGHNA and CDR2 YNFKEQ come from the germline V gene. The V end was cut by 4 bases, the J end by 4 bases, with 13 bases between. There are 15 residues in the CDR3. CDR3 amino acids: CASSLSGRITGELFF. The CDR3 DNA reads TGTGCCAGCAGCCTCAGTGGGAGGATCACCGGGGAGCTGTTTTTT.

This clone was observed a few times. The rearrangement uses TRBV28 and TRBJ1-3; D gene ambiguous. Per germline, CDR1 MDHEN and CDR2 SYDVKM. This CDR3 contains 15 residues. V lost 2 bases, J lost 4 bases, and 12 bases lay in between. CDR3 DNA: TGTGCCAGCAGTTTAGCGTGGAGCGTCGGAAACACCATATATTTT. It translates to CASSLAWSVGNTIYF.

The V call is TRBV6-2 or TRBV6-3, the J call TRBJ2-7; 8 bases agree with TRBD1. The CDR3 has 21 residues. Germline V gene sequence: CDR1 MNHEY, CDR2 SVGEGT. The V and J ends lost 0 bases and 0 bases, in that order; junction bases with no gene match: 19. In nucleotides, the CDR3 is TGTGCCAGCAGTTACTCCCAGACATACAGACAGGGGAAGCGCCACTCCTACGAGCAGTACTTC. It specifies CASSYSQTYRQGKRHSYEQYF.

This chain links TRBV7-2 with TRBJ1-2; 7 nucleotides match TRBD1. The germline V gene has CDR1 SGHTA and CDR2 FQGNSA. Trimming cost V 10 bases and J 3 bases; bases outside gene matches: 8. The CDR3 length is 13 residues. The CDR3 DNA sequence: TGTGCCACCGGAGACAGGGCCCACTATGGCTACACCTTC. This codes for CATGDRAHYGYTF.

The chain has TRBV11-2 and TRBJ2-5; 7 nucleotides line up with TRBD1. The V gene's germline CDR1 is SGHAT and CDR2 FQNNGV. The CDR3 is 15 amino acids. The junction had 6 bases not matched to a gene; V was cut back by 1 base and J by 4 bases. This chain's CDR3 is CASSLAAGGVETQYF. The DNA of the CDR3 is TGTGCCAGCAGCTTAGCGGCAGGGGGTGTAGAGACCCAGTACTTC. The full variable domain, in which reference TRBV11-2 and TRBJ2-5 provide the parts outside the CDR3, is EAGVAQSPRYKIIEKRQSVAFWCNPISGHATLYWYQQILGQGPKLLIQFQNNGVVDDSQLPKDRFSAERLKGVDSTLKIQPAKLEDSAVYLCASSLAAGGVETQYFGPGTRLLVL.

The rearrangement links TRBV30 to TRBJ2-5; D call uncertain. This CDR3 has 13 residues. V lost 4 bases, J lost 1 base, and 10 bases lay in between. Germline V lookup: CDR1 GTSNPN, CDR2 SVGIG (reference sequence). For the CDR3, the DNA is TGTGCCTGGAATGGCGGAATCCAAGAGACCCAGTACTTC. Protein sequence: CAWNGGIQETQYF.

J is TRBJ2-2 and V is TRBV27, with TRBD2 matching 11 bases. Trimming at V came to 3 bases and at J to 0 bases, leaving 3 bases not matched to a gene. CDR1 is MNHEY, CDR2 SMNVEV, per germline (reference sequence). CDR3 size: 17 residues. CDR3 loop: CASSFSSGRTNTGELFF. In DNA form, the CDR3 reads TGTGCCAGCAGTTTCTCTAGCGGGAGGACGAACACCGGGGAGCTGTTTTTT.

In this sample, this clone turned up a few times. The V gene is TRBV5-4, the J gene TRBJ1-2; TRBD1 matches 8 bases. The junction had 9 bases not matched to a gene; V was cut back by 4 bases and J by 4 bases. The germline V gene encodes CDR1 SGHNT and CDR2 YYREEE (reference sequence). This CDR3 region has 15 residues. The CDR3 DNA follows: TGTGCCAGCAGCGCCCCGGGACAGGCAACCTATGGCTACACCTTC. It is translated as CASSAPGQATYGYTF.

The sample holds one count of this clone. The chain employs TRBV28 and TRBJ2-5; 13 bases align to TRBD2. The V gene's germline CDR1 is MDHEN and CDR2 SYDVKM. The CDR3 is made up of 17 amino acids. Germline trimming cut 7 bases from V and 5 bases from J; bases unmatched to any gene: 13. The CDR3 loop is CASNRGTSGRGIETQYF. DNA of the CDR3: TGTGCCAGCAACCGGGGAACTAGCGGGAGGGGCATTGAGACCCAGTACTTC.

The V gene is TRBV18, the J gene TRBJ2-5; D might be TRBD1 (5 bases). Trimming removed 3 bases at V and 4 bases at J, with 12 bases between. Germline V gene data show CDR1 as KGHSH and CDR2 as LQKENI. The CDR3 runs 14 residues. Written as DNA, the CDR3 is TGTGCCAGCTCACCGTCAGGGTGGCGAGAGACCCAGTACTTC. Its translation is CASSPSGWRETQYF.

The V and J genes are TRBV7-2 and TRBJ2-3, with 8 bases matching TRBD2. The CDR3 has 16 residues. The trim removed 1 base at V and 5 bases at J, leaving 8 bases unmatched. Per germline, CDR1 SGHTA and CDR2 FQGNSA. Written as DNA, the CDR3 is TGTGCCAGCAGCTTAGTGGGACTAGTGGGGGGAGATACGCAGTATTTT. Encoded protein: CASSLVGLVGGDTQYF.

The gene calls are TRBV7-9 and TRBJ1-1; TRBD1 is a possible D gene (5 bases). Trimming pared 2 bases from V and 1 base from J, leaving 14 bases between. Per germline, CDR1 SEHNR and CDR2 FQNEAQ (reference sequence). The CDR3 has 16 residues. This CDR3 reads CASSLLMGGGNTEAFF. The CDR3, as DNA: TGTGCCAGCAGCTTACTAATGGGCGGGGGGAACACTGAAGCTTTCTTT. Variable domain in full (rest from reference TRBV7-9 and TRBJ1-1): DTGVSQNPRHKITKRGQNVTFRCDPISEHNRLYWYRQTLGQGPEFLTYFQNEAQLEKSRLLSDRFSAERPKGSFSTLEIQRTEQGDSAMYLCASSLLMGGGNTEAFFGQGTRLTVV.

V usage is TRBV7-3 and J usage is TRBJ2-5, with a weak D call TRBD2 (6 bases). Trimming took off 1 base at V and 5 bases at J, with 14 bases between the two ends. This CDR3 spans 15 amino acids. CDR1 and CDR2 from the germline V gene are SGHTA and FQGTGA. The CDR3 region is CASSLMGSRGETQYF. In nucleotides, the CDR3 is TGTGCCAGCAGCTTAATGGGCTCCCGGGGGGAGACCCAGTACTTC.

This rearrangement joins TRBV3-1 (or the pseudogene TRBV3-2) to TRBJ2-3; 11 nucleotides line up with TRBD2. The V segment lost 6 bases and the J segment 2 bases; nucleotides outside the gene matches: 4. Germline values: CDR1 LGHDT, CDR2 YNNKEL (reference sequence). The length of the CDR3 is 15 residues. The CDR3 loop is CASRLAGANTDTQYF. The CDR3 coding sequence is TGTGCCAGCAGACTAGCGGGAGCGAACACAGATACGCAGTATTTT.

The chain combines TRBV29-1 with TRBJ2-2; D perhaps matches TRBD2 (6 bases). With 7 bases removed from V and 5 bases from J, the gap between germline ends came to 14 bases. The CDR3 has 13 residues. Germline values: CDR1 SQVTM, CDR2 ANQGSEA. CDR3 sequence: CSGLGAGTGELFF. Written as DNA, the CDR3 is TGCAGCGGATTAGGGGCGGGAACCGGGGAGCTGTTTTTT.

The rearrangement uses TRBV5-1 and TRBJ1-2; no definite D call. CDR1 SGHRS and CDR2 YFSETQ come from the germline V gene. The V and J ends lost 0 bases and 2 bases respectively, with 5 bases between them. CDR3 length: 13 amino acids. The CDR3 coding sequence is TGCGCCAGCAGCTTGGACGGGAACTATGGCTACACCTTC. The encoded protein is CASSLDGNYGYTF.

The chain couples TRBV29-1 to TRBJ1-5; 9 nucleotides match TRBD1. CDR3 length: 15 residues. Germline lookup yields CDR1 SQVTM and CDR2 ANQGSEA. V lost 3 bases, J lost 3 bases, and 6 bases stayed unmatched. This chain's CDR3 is CSVEGGQGPNQPQHF. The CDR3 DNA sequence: TGCAGCGTTGAGGGTGGACAGGGGCCCAATCAGCCCCAGCATTTT.

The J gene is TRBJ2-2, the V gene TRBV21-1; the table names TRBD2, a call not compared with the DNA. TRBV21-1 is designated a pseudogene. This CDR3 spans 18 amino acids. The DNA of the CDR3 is TGTGCCAGCAGCAAAGTGTGGGGGACTCAGTGGAACACCGGGGAGCTGTTTTTT. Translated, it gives CASSKVWGTQWNTGELFF.

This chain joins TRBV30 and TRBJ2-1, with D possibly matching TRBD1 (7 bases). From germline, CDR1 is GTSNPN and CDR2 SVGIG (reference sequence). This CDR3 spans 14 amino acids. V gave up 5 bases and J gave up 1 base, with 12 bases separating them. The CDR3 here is CAWCPGGSYNEQFF. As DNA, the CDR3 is TGTGCCTGGTGTCCAGGGGGGTCCTACAATGAGCAGTTCTTC.

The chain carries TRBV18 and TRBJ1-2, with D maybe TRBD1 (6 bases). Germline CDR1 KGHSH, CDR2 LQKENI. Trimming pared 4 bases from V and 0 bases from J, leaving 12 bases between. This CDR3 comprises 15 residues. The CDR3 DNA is TGTGCCAGCTCACTCCAGGGGTACGCTAACTATGGCTACACCTTC. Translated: CASSLQGYANYGYTF.

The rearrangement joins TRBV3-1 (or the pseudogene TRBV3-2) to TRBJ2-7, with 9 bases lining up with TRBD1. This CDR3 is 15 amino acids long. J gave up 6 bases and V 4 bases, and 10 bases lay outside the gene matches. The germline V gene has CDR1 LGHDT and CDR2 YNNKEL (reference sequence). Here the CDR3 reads CASSPRDRERSEQYF. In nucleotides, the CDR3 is TGTGCCAGCAGCCCGAGGGACAGGGAAAGGTCCGAGCAGTACTTC.

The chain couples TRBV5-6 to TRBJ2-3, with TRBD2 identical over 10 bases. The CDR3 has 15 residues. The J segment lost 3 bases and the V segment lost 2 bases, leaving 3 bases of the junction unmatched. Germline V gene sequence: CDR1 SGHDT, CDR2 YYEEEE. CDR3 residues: CASSLAGGHTDTQYF. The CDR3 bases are TGTGCCAGCAGCTTAGCGGGGGGGCATACAGATACGCAGTATTTT.